This T cell receptor beta chain is drawn from a study of cytomegalovirus exposure and HLA in healthy donors. Notes on the study in general: Researchers counted around 170 TCR beta chains as cytomegalovirus-associated. The authors later found most CMV-associated TCR beta chains appeared HLA-restricted. It emerged from a later analysis that several of the most significant clusters appeared to be linked to common viral pathogens. Later analysis associated a missense DCLRE1C variant with TCR beta V- and J-gene trimming.

Primers: 60 Vbeta forward and 13 Jbeta reverse. The method was immunoSEQ multiplex PCR; TCRdb's version includes in-frame clones alone and lacks a portion of them. The sample includes about 180,000 clones, around four fifths seen only once; the top ten take 1.5% to 2%. In regard to this clone: What it binds is unknown.

The sequenced sample consisted of PBMCs. The receptor comes from a woman under 40 in good health and CMV-seronegative.

The CDR3, as DNA: TGCGCCAGCAGCGCTGGACAGGGTGAAGCCGGGGAGCTGTTTTTT. It encodes CASSAGQGEAGELFF. The V call is TRBV5-1, the J call TRBJ2-2, with TRBD1 matching 8 bases. Germline assignment: CDR1 SGHRS and CDR2 YFSETQ. The CDR3 extends over 15 amino acids. V shed 4 bases and J 6 bases; nucleotides not matched to a gene: 8.